This T cell receptor (beta chain) came from a study of sequential checkpoint blockade in melanoma. Across the whole study: Arm A got nivolumab then ipilimumab; arm B the reverse, 1:1. After both sequences, patients received maintenance nivolumab.

Described treatment: randomized to nivolumab then ipilimumab (arm A) or the reverse (arm B). No patient had prior DNA-damaging chemotherapy. From thawed PBMCs, live CD3+CD8+ cells negative for CD19 and CD56 were sorted. There are 12 residues in the CDR3. Germline CDR1 MNHNS, CDR2 SASEGT. J was trimmed by 3 bases and V by 8 bases; bases with no gene match: 4. Sequencing was performed with immunoSEQ multiplex PCR; in TCRdb, only in-frame clones are kept and a portion is missing. The sample comprises 10,000 to 15,000 clones, approximately 60% of which are singletons, and approximately 22% rests with the top ten. This clone is medium-sized within its sample.

Source: CD8+ T cells sorted from blood (inferred from file names), taken from a patient given nivolumab and ipilimumab in sequence. The genes are TRBV6-1 and TRBJ2-7, with 7 bases identical to TRBD2. The receptor's source is a human donor with melanoma. CDR3 bases: TGTGCCAGCGGGAGGGCCCTCTACGAGCAGTACTTC. It yields the protein CASGRALYEQYF.